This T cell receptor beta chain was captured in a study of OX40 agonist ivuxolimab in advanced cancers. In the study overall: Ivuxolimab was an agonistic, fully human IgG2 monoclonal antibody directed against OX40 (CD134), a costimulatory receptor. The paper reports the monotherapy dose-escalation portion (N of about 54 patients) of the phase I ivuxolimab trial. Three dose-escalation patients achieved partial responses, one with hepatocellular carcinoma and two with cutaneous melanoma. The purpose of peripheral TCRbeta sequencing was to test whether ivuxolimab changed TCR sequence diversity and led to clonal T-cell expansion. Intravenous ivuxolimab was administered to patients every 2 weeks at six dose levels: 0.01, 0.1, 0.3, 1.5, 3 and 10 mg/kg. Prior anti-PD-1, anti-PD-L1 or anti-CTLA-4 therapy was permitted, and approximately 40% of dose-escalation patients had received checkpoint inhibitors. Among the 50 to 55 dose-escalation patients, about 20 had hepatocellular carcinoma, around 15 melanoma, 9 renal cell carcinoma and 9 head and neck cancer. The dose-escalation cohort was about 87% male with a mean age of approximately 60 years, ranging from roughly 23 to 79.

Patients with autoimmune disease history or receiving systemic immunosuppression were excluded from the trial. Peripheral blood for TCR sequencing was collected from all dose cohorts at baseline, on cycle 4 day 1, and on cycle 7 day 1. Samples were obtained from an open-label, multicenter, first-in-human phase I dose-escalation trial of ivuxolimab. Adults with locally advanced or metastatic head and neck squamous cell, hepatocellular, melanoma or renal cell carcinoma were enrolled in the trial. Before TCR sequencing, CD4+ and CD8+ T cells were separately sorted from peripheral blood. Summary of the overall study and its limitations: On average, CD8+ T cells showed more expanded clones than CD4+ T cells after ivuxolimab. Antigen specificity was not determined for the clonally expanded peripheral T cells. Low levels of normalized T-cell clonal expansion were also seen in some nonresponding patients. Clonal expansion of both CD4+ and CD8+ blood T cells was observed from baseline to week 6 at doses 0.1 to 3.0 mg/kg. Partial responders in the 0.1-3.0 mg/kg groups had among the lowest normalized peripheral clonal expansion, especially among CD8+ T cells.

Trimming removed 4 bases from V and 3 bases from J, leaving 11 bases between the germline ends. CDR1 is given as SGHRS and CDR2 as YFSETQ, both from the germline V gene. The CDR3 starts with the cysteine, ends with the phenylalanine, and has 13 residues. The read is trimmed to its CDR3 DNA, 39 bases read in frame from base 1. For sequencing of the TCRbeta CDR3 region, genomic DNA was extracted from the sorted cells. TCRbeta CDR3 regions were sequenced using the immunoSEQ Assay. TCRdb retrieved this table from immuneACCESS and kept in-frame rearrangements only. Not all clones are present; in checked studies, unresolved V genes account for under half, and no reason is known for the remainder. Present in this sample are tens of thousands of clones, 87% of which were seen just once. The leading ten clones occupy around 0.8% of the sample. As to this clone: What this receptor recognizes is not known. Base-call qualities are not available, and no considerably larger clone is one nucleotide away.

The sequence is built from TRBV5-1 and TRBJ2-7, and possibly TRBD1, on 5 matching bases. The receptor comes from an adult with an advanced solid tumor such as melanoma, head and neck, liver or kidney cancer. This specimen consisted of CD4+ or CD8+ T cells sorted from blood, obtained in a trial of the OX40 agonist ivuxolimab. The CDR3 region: CASSQPGNYEQYF. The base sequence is TGCGCCAGCAGCCAGCCAGGGAACTACGAGCAGTACTTC.